The T cell receptor beta chain under discussion was sequenced for a study of OX40 agonist ivuxolimab in advanced cancers. About the study: Hepatocellular carcinoma, melanoma, renal cell or head and neck cancer was diagnosed in the dose-escalation patients.

Assay: immunoSEQ multiplex PCR; the TCRdb copy retains only in-frame clones and omits some. Of tens of thousands of clones in the sample, approximately 83% were seen once. The table lists this clone with a count of one. This sample includes further DNA sequences coding for the same CDR3. Source: CD4+ or CD8+ T cells sorted from blood, taken in a trial of the OX40 agonist ivuxolimab. The sequence derives from an adult with an advanced solid tumor such as melanoma, head and neck, liver or kidney cancer.

The CDR3, as DNA: TGCGCCAGCAGCTTTAAGGGACAGAACACTGAAGCTTTCTTT. It codes for CASSFKGQNTEAFF. V usage is TRBV5-1 and J usage is TRBJ1-1; possible D gene TRBD1, 6 bases. Germline V gene sequence: CDR1 SGHRS, CDR2 YFSETQ. The CDR3 loop spans 14 amino acids. V was cut by 2 bases and J by 1 base, with 9 bases left in between.